This T cell receptor beta chain originates from a study of siplizumab effects on memory and regulatory T cells. CDR1 SGHAT and CDR2 FQDESV come from the germline V gene (reference sequence). J was trimmed by 4 bases and V by 5 bases; bases with no gene match: 8. The CDR3 runs to 17 residues. Per sample, approximately 10^5 TCR templates underwent assay. The protocol was immunoSEQ multiplex PCR, while the TCRdb copy is restricted to in-frame clones and leaves out a portion. The sample comprises approximately 100,000 clones, 75% to 95% of which are singletons, and roughly 2.5% rests with the top ten. Sequencing used CD4+ T cells sorted from blood. The sequence was collected from a human donor in good health. Some clones in this sample may be carry-over from other donors' samples. The chain recombines TRBV11-1 with TRBJ2-3; 14 bases agree with TRBD2. The CDR3 nucleotides read TGTGCCAGCAGCCCCAGGCGACTAGCGGGAGGGGCAGATACGCAGTATTTT. This translates into CASSPRRLAGGADTQYF.